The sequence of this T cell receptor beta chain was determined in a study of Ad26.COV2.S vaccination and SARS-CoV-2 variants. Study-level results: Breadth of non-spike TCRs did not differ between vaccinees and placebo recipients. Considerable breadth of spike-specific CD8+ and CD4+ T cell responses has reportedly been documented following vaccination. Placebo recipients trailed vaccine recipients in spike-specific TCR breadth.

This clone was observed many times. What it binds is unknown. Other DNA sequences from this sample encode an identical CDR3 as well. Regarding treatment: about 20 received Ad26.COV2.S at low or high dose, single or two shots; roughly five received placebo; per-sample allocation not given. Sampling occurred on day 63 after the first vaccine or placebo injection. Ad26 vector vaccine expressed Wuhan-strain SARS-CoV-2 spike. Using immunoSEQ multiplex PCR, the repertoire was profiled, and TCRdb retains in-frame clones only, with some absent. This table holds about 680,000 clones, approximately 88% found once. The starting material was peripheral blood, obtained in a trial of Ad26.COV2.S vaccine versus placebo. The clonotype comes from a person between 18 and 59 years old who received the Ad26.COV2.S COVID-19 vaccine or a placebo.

CDR3 in DNA: TGTGCCAGCAGCTTGGGGCCGAACACTGAAGCTTTCTTT. This codes for CASSLGPNTEAFF. The chain recombines TRBV5-6 with TRBJ1-1; D is ambiguous. This CDR3 comprises 13 residues. V shed 0 bases and J shed 1 base, with 4 bases lying between them. CDR1 and CDR2 (germline): SGHDT, YYEEEE.